This T cell receptor (beta chain) was retrieved from a study of blood T cell repertoires in COVID-19. About the study: The United States, Italy and Spain provided the acute and convalescent COVID-19 samples.

TCRdb's copy holds only in-frame clones and misses some; the assay was immunoSEQ multiplex PCR. The sample records hundreds of thousands of clones, roughly 90% being singletons. Participants were aged roughly 18 to 90 years, lived in 25 or so US areas, and enrolled virtually. Germline V gene sequence: CDR1 MGHRA, CDR2 YSYEKL. The germline V and J ends were trimmed by 4 bases and 2 bases, with 9 bases remaining between them. The CDR3 runs to 13 residues. The rearrangement uses TRBV4-1 and TRBJ2-7; a possible D gene is TRBD1 (6 bases). The source is a man aged 60 to 75 who had recovered from COVID-19. Sequencing used PBMCs or T cells enriched from blood (not recorded which). The CDR3 reads CASSPGEPYEQYF. CDR3 DNA: TGCGCCAGCAGCCCAGGGGAACCCTACGAGCAGTACTTC.